The present T cell receptor beta chain was sequenced within a study of blood T cell repertoires in COVID-19. Study processing details: Scientists estimated how many nucleated cells there were by amplifying reference gene primers. TCRdb keeps only in-frame clones here, not all; method: immunoSEQ multiplex PCR. V, J and clone size derive from that table, while D and trimming were established from the DNA sequence. The data contain 200,000 to 250,000 clones, 70% to 90% of them singletons. V dropped 3 bases and J dropped 4; count of bases not matched to a gene: 8. From germline, CDR1 is SGHNT and CDR2 YYREEE (reference sequence). The CDR3 has 16 amino acids.

The rearrangement joins TRBV5-4 to TRBJ2-2; 8 bases agree with TRBD1. The sequence derives from a woman in her late teens or twenties who had recovered from COVID-19. The sequencing input was peripheral blood. The CDR3 protein is CASSSYSGGLTGELFF. In nucleotides, the CDR3 is TGTGCCAGCAGCTCTTATTCAGGGGGCCTCACCGGGGAGCTGTTTTTT. The full variable domain, its missing parts supplied by reference TRBV5-4 and TRBJ2-2, is ETGVTQSPTHLIKTRGQQVTLRCSSQSGHNTVSWYQQALGQGPQFIFQYYREEENGRGNFPPRFSGLQFPNYSSELNVNALELDDSALYLCASSSYSGGLTGELFFGEGSRLTVL.